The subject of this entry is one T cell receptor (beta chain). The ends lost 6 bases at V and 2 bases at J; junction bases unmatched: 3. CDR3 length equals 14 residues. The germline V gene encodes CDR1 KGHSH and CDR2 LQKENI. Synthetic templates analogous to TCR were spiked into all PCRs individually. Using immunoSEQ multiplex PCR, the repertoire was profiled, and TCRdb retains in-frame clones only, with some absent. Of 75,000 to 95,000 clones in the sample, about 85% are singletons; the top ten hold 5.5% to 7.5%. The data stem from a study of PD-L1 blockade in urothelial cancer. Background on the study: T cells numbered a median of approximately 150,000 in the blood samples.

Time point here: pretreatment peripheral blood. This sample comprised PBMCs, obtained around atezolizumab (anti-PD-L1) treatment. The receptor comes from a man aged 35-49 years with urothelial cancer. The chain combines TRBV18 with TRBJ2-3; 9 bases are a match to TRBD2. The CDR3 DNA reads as TGTGCCAGCTCCCTAGCGGGAATCACAGATACGCAGTATTTT. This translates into CASSLAGITDTQYF.